Here is one T cell receptor beta chain with its context. Assay used: immunoSEQ multiplex PCR; TCRdb lists only in-frame clones, some missing. The data hold around 83,000 clones, with 91% observed a single time. These data belong to a study of OX40 agonist ivuxolimab in advanced cancers. V dropped 7 bases and J dropped 5 bases, with 8 bases sitting between them. Looked up from germline, CDR1 is SEHNR and CDR2 is FQNEAQ (reference sequence). This CDR3 region has 12 residues. The chain combines TRBV7-9 with TRBJ1-4; D gene unclear. Sequencing used CD4+ or CD8+ T cells sorted from blood, obtained in a trial of the OX40 agonist ivuxolimab. The receptor comes from an adult with an advanced solid tumor such as melanoma, head and neck, liver or kidney cancer. The CDR3 DNA is TGTGCCAGCAAGCAGATAAATGAAAAACTGTTTTTT. Protein sequence: CASKQINEKLFF.